A selection of T cell receptor beta chains follows, all from one sample in a study of cytomegalovirus exposure and HLA in healthy donors. TCRdb's copy holds only in-frame clones and misses some; the assay was immunoSEQ multiplex PCR. The sample yields about 220,000 clones, 82% seen once. The sample consisted of PBMCs. The receptors come from a middle-aged woman in good health and CMV-seropositive. Each CDR3 is given with its conserved first and last residue. Each record gives: D gene, J gene, clone size, V gene, CDR3 DNA, CDR3 protein. The D gene is left open where the match is weak. Only part of the rows carry a size: once, few, many, or a class if the clone is expanded.

D gene: TRBD1; J gene: TRBJ1-3; clone size: NA; V gene: TRBV6-5; CDR3 DNA: TGTGCCAGCAGTTGGGACAGAGACTATGGAAACACCATATATTTT; CDR3 protein: CASSWDRDYGNTIYF
D gene: NA; J gene: TRBJ1-2; clone size: NA; V gene: TRBV21-1; CDR3 DNA: TGTGCCAGCAGCAGACCTGGGACAGGGAGTCTATGTTACACCTTC; CDR3 protein: CASSRPGTGSLCYTF
D gene: NA; J gene: TRBJ2-5; clone size: NA; V gene: TRBV18; CDR3 DNA: TGTGCCAGCTCACCAAATACAGGGCCCCCGGGGACCCAGTACTTC; CDR3 protein: CASSPNTGPPGTQYF
D gene: NA; J gene: TRBJ2-2; clone size: NA; V gene: TRBV9; CDR3 DNA: TGTGCCAGCAGAAAAGGAGGGGCAGGGATGGCCGGGGAGCTGTTTTTT; CDR3 protein: CASRKGGAGMAGELFF
D gene: TRBD1; J gene: TRBJ1-1; clone size: NA; V gene: TRBV7-6; CDR3 DNA: TGTGCCAGCAGCTTAGGAGGGGGCGGCACTGAAGCTTTCTTT; CDR3 protein: CASSLGGGGTEAFF
D gene: TRBD1; J gene: TRBJ1-1; clone size: NA; V gene: TRBV5-5; CDR3 DNA: TGTGCCAGCAGCCCCCTTGACAGGGTCCCGAACACTGAAGCTTTCTTT; CDR3 protein: CASSPLDRVPNTEAFF
D gene: NA; J gene: TRBJ2-2; clone size: NA; V gene: TRBV28; CDR3 DNA: TGTGCCAGCAGTTGGACATACCCAGGGACCGGGGAGCTGTTTTTT; CDR3 protein: CASSWTYPGTGELFF
D gene: TRBD2; J gene: TRBJ2-7; clone size: few; V gene: TRBV27; CDR3 DNA: TGTGCCAGCAGTGGGCCTAGCGGGAGGGCCGGCGAGCAGTACTTC; CDR3 protein: CASSGPSGRAGEQYF
D gene: TRBD1; J gene: TRBJ1-2; clone size: few; V gene: TRBV4-3; CDR3 DNA: TGCGCCAGCAGCCAAGGCATGGGACAGGGAGGCGGCTACACCTTC; CDR3 protein: CASSQGMGQGGGYTF
D gene: NA; J gene: TRBJ1-2; clone size: NA; V gene: TRBV4-3; CDR3 DNA: TGCGCCAGCAGCCACCGGGGACATCAAAACTATGGCTACACCTTC; CDR3 protein: CASSHRGHQNYGYTF
D gene: NA; J gene: TRBJ2-1; clone size: NA; V gene: TRBV5-1; CDR3 DNA: TGCGCCAGCAATCCCTCTGTGGGGCGGATCTACAATGAGCAGTTCTTC; CDR3 protein: CASNPSVGRIYNEQFF
D gene: NA; J gene: TRBJ1-1; clone size: NA; V gene: TRBV5-1; CDR3 DNA: TGCGCCAGCAGCTCGCTGAAGACAGTAATGAACACTGAAGCTTTCTTT; CDR3 protein: CASSSLKTVMNTEAFF
D gene: NA; J gene: TRBJ1-4; clone size: NA; V gene: TRBV19; CDR3 DNA: TGTGCCAGTACAGCGGGGGCAACTAATGAAAAACTGTTTTTT; CDR3 protein: CASTAGATNEKLFF
D gene: TRBD2; J gene: TRBJ2-3; clone size: once; V gene: TRBV5-1; CDR3 DNA: TGCGCCGGCAGTCAGTCTGGCGGGGGGAGCACAGATACGCAGTATTTT; CDR3 protein: CAGSQSGGGSTDTQYF
D gene: NA; J gene: TRBJ2-7; clone size: NA; V gene: TRBV2; CDR3 DNA: TGTGCCAGCAGTGGCACTAGCTGGTATCGTTACGAGCAGTACTTC; CDR3 protein: CASSGTSWYRYEQYF
D gene: TRBD1; J gene: TRBJ1-2; clone size: NA; V gene: TRBV5-1; CDR3 DNA: TGCGCCAGCAGCTTACGACAGGGGGCTAACTATGGCTACACCTTC; CDR3 protein: CASSLRQGANYGYTF
D gene: NA; J gene: TRBJ2-7; clone size: NA; V gene: TRBV21-1; CDR3 DNA: TGTGCCATCGCGCACAACACAGGGGGTTCCAGTTACGAGCAGTACTTC; CDR3 protein: CAIAHNTGGSSYEQYF
D gene: TRBD2; J gene: TRBJ2-2; clone size: once; V gene: TRBV11-3; CDR3 DNA: TGTGCCAGCAGCCCATATAATTTACTAGCGGGTCGAACCGGGGAGCTGTTTTTT; CDR3 protein: CASSPYNLLAGRTGELFF
D gene: NA; J gene: TRBJ1-1; clone size: NA; V gene: TRBV18; CDR3 DNA: TGTGCCAGCTCAACGACAGGAGCGAACACTGAAGCTTTCTTT; CDR3 protein: CASSTTGANTEAFF
D gene: TRBD2; J gene: TRBJ2-3; clone size: NA; V gene: TRBV9; CDR3 DNA: TGTGCCAGCAGCGCTGGCGGGGGACCGCAGTATTTT; CDR3 protein: CASSAGGGPQYF
D gene: NA; J gene: TRBJ1-5; clone size: NA; V gene: TRBV30; CDR3 DNA: TGTGCCTGGAGTGGCAGGGGTTACAGGAATCAGCCCCAGCATTTT; CDR3 protein: CAWSGRGYRNQPQHF
D gene: NA; J gene: TRBJ2-3; clone size: NA; V gene: TRBV6-5; CDR3 DNA: TGTGCCAGCAAACGTGCTGGGACTAGCACAGATACGCAGTATTTT; CDR3 protein: CASKRAGTSTDTQYF
D gene: TRBD2; J gene: TRBJ2-7; clone size: NA; V gene: TRBV11-3; CDR3 DNA: TGTGCCAGCAGCTTAGTCTCTAGCGGGATTAACGAGCAGTACTTC; CDR3 protein: CASSLVSSGINEQYF
D gene: TRBD2; J gene: TRBJ2-7; clone size: NA; V gene: TRBV6-1; CDR3 DNA: TGTGCCACCCTAGCGGGGGAATCCTACGAGCAGTACTTC; CDR3 protein: CATLAGESYEQYF
D gene: NA; J gene: TRBJ2-7; clone size: NA; V gene: TRBV27; CDR3 DNA: TGTGCCAGCAGCCCCAGGGTCTACGGCGAGCAGTACTTC; CDR3 protein: CASSPRVYGEQYF
D gene: NA; J gene: TRBJ2-3; clone size: NA; V gene: TRBV10-3; CDR3 DNA: TGTGCCATCAGTGAGTCGAGGGACAAAAGGGATACGCAGTATTTT; CDR3 protein: CAISESRDKRDTQYF
D gene: TRBD1; J gene: TRBJ1-1; clone size: NA; V gene: TRBV29-1; CDR3 DNA: TGCAGCGTGGGGAGGACAGGGGGCGCCCAGGCTTTCTTT; CDR3 protein: CSVGRTGGAQAFF
D gene: TRBD1; J gene: TRBJ1-4; clone size: NA; V gene: TRBV6-6; CDR3 DNA: TGTGCCAGCAGTGAGCGACAGGGGGCCTTGAAGTTTTTT; CDR3 protein: CASSERQGALKFF
D gene: NA; J gene: TRBJ1-2; clone size: NA; V gene: TRBV7-9; CDR3 DNA: TGTGCCAGCAGCTTTTTAGCTAACTATGGCTACACCTTC; CDR3 protein: CASSFLANYGYTF
D gene: NA; J gene: TRBJ1-5; clone size: NA; V gene: TRBV30; CDR3 DNA: TGTGCCTGGAGTGGTAGAGGCGAACAGCCCCAGCATTTT; CDR3 protein: CAWSGRGEQPQHF
D gene: NA; J gene: TRBJ1-3; clone size: NA; V gene: TRBV5-1; CDR3 DNA: TGCGCCAGCAGCGCGGACATGGACTCTGGAAACACCATATATTTT; CDR3 protein: CASSADMDSGNTIYF
D gene: TRBD1; J gene: TRBJ1-5; clone size: NA; V gene: TRBV5-8; CDR3 DNA: TGTGCCAGCAGCTCCATGTGGACAGGGCGAAGGAGCAATCAGCCCCAGCATTTT; CDR3 protein: CASSSMWTGRRSNQPQHF
D gene: NA; J gene: TRBJ1-3; clone size: NA; V gene: TRBV5-6; CDR3 DNA: TGTGCCAGCAGCAGGACAGAGCTCACTGGAAACACCATATATTTT; CDR3 protein: CASSRTELTGNTIYF